This T cell receptor beta chain is drawn from a study of blood T cell repertoires in COVID-19. Study as a whole: The samples span acute and convalescent COVID-19 from the United States, Italy and Spain. From T cells, B-cell-depleted T cells, or PBMCs came the material, which was cDNA or gDNA.

Seattle patient enrollment occurred during active infection, with longitudinal follow-up thereafter. In the source study's methods: Amplification with reference gene primers provided the estimates of nucleated cell counts. TCRdb's table, derived via immunoSEQ multiplex PCR, lists solely in-frame clones and lacks some. The D gene and trimming were derived from the DNA, and the V and J assignments and clone size from that table. The sample contains 250,000 to 300,000 clones, approximately 86% of which appear only once. Germline trimming cut 7 bases from V and 3 bases from J; bases unmatched to any gene: 4. The CDR3 loop spans 13 amino acids. The germline V gene encodes CDR1 SNHLY and CDR2 FYNNEI.

The receptor comes from a woman in her 70s with COVID-19, enrolled during active disease. The chain recombines TRBV2 with TRBJ1-2; 8 nucleotides agree with TRBD1. Input material: peripheral blood. The CDR3 here is CASTTGAHYGYTF. CDR3 nucleotide sequence: TGTGCCAGCACGACAGGGGCCCACTATGGCTACACCTTC. Supplemented by reference TRBV2 and TRBJ1-2, the full variable domain reads EPEVTQTPSHQVTQMGQEVILRCVPISNHLYFYWYRQILGQKVEFLVSFYNNEISEKSEIFDDQFSVERPDGSNFTLKIRSTKLEDSAMYFCASTTGAHYGYTFGSGTRLTVV.